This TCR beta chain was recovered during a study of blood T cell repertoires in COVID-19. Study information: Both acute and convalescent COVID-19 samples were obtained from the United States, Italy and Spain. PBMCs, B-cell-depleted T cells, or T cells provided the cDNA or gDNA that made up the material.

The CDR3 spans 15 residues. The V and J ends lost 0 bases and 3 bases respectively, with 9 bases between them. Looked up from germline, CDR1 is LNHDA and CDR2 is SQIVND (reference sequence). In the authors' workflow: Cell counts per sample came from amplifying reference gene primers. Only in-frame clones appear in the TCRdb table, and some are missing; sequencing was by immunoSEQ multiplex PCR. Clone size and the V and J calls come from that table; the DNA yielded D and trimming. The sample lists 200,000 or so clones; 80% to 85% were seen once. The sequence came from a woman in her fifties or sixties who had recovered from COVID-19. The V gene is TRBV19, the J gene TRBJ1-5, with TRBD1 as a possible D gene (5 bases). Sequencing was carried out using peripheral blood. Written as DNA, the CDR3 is TGTGCCAGTAGTATAGACGGGGGTAACAATCAGCCCCAGCATTTT. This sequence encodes CASSIDGGNNQPQHF.